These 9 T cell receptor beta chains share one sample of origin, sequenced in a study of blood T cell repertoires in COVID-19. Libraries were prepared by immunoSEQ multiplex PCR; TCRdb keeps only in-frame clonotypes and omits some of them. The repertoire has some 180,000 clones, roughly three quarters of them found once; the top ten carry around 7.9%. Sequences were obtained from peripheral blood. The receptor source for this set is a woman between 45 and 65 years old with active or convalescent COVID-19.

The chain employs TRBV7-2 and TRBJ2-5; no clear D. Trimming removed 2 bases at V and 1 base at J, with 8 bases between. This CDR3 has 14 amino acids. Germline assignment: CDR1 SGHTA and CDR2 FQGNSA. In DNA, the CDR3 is TGTGCCAGCAGCTTACCCCCGGTCCAAGAGACCCAGTACTTC. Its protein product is CASSLPPVQETQYF.

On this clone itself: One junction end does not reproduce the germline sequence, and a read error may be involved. The CDR3 sequence is CASSFSDRGVFFF. The CDR3 DNA sequence: TGTGCCAGCAGCTTCAGCGACAGGGGGGTATTCTTCTTC. This chain joins TRBV7-9 and TRBJ1-2; TRBD1 matches 9 bases. The germline CDR1 and CDR2 sequences are SEHNR and FQNEAQ (reference sequence). CDR3 length equals 13 residues.

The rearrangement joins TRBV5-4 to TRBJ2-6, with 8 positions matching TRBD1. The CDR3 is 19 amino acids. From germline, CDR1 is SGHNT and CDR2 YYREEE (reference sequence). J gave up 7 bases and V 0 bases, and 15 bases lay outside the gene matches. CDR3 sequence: CASSLGLGQGRGYANVLTF. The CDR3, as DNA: TGTGCCAGCAGCTTGGGACTCGGACAGGGAAGAGGTTATGCCAACGTCCTGACTTTC. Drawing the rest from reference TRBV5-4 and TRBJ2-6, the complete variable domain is ETGVTQSPTHLIKTRGQQVTLRCSSQSGHNTVSWYQQALGQGPQFIFQYYREEENGRGNFPPRFSGLQFPNYSSELNVNALELDDSALYLCASSLGLGQGRGYANVLTFGAGSRLTVL.

The CDR3, as DNA: TGTGCCAGCAGCTTGTCTAAATTCACTGAAGCTTTCTTT. It yields the protein CASSLSKFTEAFF. The chain uses TRBV7-3 and TRBJ1-1; unclear D gene. CDR3 length: 13 amino acids. Trimming took off 3 bases at V and 4 bases at J, with 9 bases between the two ends. Germline CDR1 is SGHTA and CDR2 is FQGTGA.

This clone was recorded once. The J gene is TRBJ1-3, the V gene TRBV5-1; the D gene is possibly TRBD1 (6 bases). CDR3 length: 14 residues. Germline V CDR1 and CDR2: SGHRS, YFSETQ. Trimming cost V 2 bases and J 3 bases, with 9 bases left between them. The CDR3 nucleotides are TGCGCCAGCAGCTTTTGGGGGCTTGGAAACACCATATATTTT. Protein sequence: CASSFWGLGNTIYF.

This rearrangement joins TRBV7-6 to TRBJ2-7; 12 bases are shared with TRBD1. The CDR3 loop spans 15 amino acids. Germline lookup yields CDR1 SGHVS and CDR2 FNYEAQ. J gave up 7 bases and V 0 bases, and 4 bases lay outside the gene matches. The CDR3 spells CASSLAGTGGEEQYF. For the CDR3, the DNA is TGTGCCAGCAGCTTAGCGGGGACAGGGGGCGAGGAGCAGTACTTC.

Here the CDR3 reads CASSAGTSGSITAGIQYF. For the CDR3, the DNA is TGTGCCAGCAGCGCGGGGACTAGCGGGAGTATTACTGCTGGAATTCAGTACTTC. The chain uses TRBV7-9 and TRBJ2-4; the match to TRBD2 covers 14 bases. Germline V lookup: CDR1 SEHNR, CDR2 FQNEAQ (reference sequence). With 5 bases clipped from V and 10 bases from J, the junction kept 16 bases outside the gene matches. This CDR3 has 18 residues.

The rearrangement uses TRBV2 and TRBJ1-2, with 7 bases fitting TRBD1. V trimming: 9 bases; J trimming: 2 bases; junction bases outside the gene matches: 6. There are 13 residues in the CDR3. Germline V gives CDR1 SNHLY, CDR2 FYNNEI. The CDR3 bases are TGTGCCAGTAGCACAGGGGCGAACTATGGCTACACCTTC. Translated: CASSTGANYGYTF.

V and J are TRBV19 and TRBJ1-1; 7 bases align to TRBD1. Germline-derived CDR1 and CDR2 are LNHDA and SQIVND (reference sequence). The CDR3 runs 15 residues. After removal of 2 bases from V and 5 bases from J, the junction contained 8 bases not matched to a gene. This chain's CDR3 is CASSILGGGSTEAFF. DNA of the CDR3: TGTGCCAGTAGTATATTAGGAGGGGGCAGTACTGAAGCTTTCTTT.